Detailed here is one TCR beta chain. This sample is part of a study of chemoradiotherapy in HPV16-positive cancers. The overall study: Candidate HPV-specific T-cell clones and common TCR motifs came from functional assays in a couple of HPV16-positive patients.

CDR3 length: 14 residues. Trimming shortened V by 2 bases and J by 6 bases, and 12 bases separated the two germline ends. CDR1 and CDR2 from the germline V gene are SGHKS and YYEKEE (reference sequence). Repertoires were sampled repeatedly during chemoradiotherapy. The method was immunoSEQ multiplex PCR; TCRdb's version includes in-frame clones alone and lacks a portion of them. The sample holds approximately 8,200 clones, around 85% seen once. The rearrangement uses TRBV5-5 and TRBJ1-3; perhaps TRBD1 as D (6 bases). Sequenced material: blood, taken from a patient who underwent chemoradiotherapy. This sequence originates from a human donor with HPV-associated anogenital cancer. The CDR3 spells CASSFGSGVNTIYF. The CDR3 bases are TGTGCCAGCAGCTTTGGGTCAGGGGTAAACACCATATATTTT.